This paragraph reports one T cell receptor (beta chain). The sample originates from a study of blood T cell repertoires in COVID-19. The CDR3 is 16 residues long. Germline V gene lookup returns CDR1 GTSNPN and CDR2 SVGIG (reference sequence). V was clipped by 5 bases and J by 4 bases, with 23 bases between them. Clones were sequenced by immunoSEQ multiplex PCR, and TCRdb holds only the in-frame ones, with some missing. The sample has approximately 46,000 clones; nearly 90% are singletons. What was sequenced was peripheral blood. The chain links TRBV30 to TRBJ1-1; no clear D gene. This clonotype originated in a man aged 50 to 59 with active COVID-19. CDR3 residues: CAWPFNSVGSGTEAFF. The CDR3 DNA follows: TGTGCCTGGCCCTTCAACTCAGTTGGGAGTGGCACTGAAGCTTTCTTT.